Listed below are T cell receptor beta chains from one sample, sequenced in a study of immune reconstitution after stem cell transplant in scleroderma. Via MiXCR, TCRdb re-called the RT-PCR reads, giving one row per CDR3 protein. The table lists 6,000 or so distinct CDR3 sequences, 8% of them singletons. This specimen was acquired before or after autologous hematopoietic stem cell transplantation (not recorded which). These TCRs come from a male donor with systemic sclerosis. Both conserved end residues are part of each CDR3. The D gene is left open where the match is weak. Expanded clones get a size class; other rows say once, few or many, or leave the size out.

j_call,d_call,clone_size,v_call,cdr3_nt,cdr3_aa
TRBJ2-3,NA,few,TRBV7-2,TGTGCCAGCAGCTTAGCGGGGGAGAGGGTACGGTACCCAGATACGCAGTATTTT,CASSLAGERVRYPDTQYF
TRBJ2-1,TRBD1,few,TRBV7-9,TGTGCCAGCAGCTTAATCGACAGGGGGCAGGGCAATGAGCAGTTCTTC,CASSLIDRGQGNEQFF
TRBJ1-6,NA,medium-sized,TRBV6-2/TRBV6-3,TGTGCCAGCAGTTCGGACACGCCCAAGGTCCACTTT,CASSSDTPKVHF
TRBJ2-7,TRBD1,NA,TRBV5-1,TGCGCCAGCAGCTTGGCAGGGACAGGGTACGAGCAGTACTTC,CASSLAGTGYEQYF
TRBJ2-4,TRBD1,NA,TRBV20-1,TGCAGTGCGAGACCGGGACAGGGGGCCAAAAACATTCAGTACTTC,CSARPGQGAKNIQYF
TRBJ2-7,NA,medium-sized,TRBV12-3/TRBV12-4,TGTGCCAGCAGCACCTCAGACAGGCTGGGCTCCTACGAGCAGTACTTC,CASSTSDRLGSYEQYF
TRBJ1-3,NA,medium-sized,TRBV10-3,TGTGCCATCAGTGTAGGTACTGGAAACACCATATATTTT,CAISVGTGNTIYF
TRBJ1-2,NA,medium-sized,TRBV20-1,TGCAGTGCTAGAGATAGCTGGGCAGGGCATAACTATGGCTACACCTTC,CSARDSWAGHNYGYTF
TRBJ2-3,TRBD2,medium-sized,TRBV20-1,TGCAGTGCTACGGGGGGGATCACAGATACGCAGTATTTT,CSATGGITDTQYF
TRBJ1-4,NA,few,TRBV20-1,TGCAGTGCTAGTGCGGGATCTAATGAAAAACTGTTTTTT,CSASAGSNEKLFF
TRBJ2-5,NA,medium-sized,TRBV6-2/TRBV6-3,TGTGCCAGCAACCGGGACACGGCTCAAGAGACCCAGTACTTC,CASNRDTAQETQYF
TRBJ1-5,NA,medium-sized,TRBV5-8,TGTGCCAGCAGCTTACAGAATAATCAGCCCCAGCATTTT,CASSLQNNQPQHF
TRBJ2-3,TRBD2,NA,TRBV10-3,TGTGCCACCCTACTAGCGGGAGGCGGCGCAGATACGCAGTATTTT,CATLLAGGGADTQYF
TRBJ1-2,TRBD1,medium-sized,TRBV13,TGTGCCAGCTCAGGGGGAAGCGGCTACACCTTC,CASSGGSGYTF